This T cell receptor beta chain emerged from a study of T cells in Graves' hyperthyroidism and ophthalmopathy. Study-level results: Separating ophthalmopathy from stable hyperthyroidism was achieved by a 13 V-J model. Most thyroid-expanded clonotypes above 0.001 were also found in blood.

Amplified TCR beta CDR3 regions came from RNA transcripts. Researchers ran a first-round RT-PCR on the TCR CDR3 using the HTBI primer set. Via MiXCR, TCRdb re-called the multiplex PCR reads, giving one row per CDR3 protein. The sample holds roughly 350,000 distinct CDR3 sequences, approximately 13% seen once. Diagnosis rested on symptoms, serum thyroxine and TRAb, thyroid ultrasound, and orbital computed tomography. PBMCs were derived from about 9.1 ml fresh peripheral blood. Trimming took off 6 bases at V and 3 bases at J, with 9 bases between the two ends. From germline, CDR1 is LGHNA and CDR2 YSLEER. The CDR3 spans 13 residues. The sample holds a few counts of this clonotype. Its matching antigen is unknown.

The rearrangement joins TRBV4-3 to TRBJ1-5, with D unclear. Sequenced sample: blood. The receptor was derived from a woman in her twenties or thirties with Graves' hyperthyroidism. CDR3 sequence reads: CASSWSYNQPQHF. In nucleotides, the CDR3 is TGCGCCAGCAGTTGGAGCTACAATCAGCCCCAGCATTTT.